This entry lists 24 T cell receptor beta chains sequenced from one sample in a study of control samples from healthy donors and cancer patients. Using immunoSEQ multiplex PCR, the repertoire was profiled, and TCRdb retains in-frame clones only, with some absent. The data contain roughly 120,000 clones, roughly 92% of them seen just once; the ten biggest clones take up 6% to 8%. Specimen: blood. These receptors came from a woman between 18 and 29 years old in good health.

The CDR3 spells CARRDLAYEQYF. In DNA, the CDR3 is TGTGCCAGAAGGGACCTAGCCTACGAGCAGTACTTC. The chain links TRBV10-3 to TRBJ2-7; perhaps D is TRBD1 or TRBD2 (5 bases each). V lost 10 bases and J lost 2, with 12 bases in between. CDR3 length: 12 residues. In germline, CDR1 is ENHRY, CDR2 SYGVKD.

This chain uses TRBV28 with TRBJ1-1, with a tentative D call TRBD1 (5 bases). The CDR3 covers 14 residues. Germline V CDR1 and CDR2: MDHEN, SYDVKM. Trimming pared 6 bases from V and 8 bases from J, leaving 19 bases between. The CDR3 sequence: CASSLRWGPTEAFF. In DNA, the CDR3 is TGTGCCAGCAGCCTTCGATGGGGCCCCACCGAAGCTTTCTTT.

This clone came up once. The chain links TRBV27 to TRBJ2-7; D is perhaps TRBD2 (6 bases). In germline, CDR1 is MNHEY, CDR2 SMNVEV (reference sequence). The V gene lost 3 bases and the J gene lost 4 bases, with 7 bases spanning the gap. The CDR3 loop spans 12 amino acids. The CDR3 region is CASSFAGYEQYF. For the CDR3, the DNA is TGTGCCAGCAGTTTCGCGGGGTACGAGCAGTACTTC.

This chain uses TRBV27 with TRBJ1-5; no firm D call. In germline, CDR1 is MNHEY, CDR2 SMNVEV (reference sequence). V lost 2 bases and J 2 bases, leaving 7 bases between the germline ends. This CDR3 has 14 residues. Written as DNA, the CDR3 is TGTGCCAGCAGTTTAACCGGGGGCAATCAGCCCCAGCATTTT. This codes for CASSLTGGNQPQHF.

The rearrangement joins TRBV23-1 to TRBJ1-1, with 9 bases lining up with TRBD1. TRBV23-1 is known as an ORF, though its function is uncertain. The CDR3 is made up of 16 amino acids. After removal of 2 bases from V and 5 bases from J, the junction contained 9 bases not matched to a gene. The chain's CDR3 is CASSQIPGQGWTEAFF. As DNA, the CDR3 is TGCGCCAGCAGTCAAATACCGGGACAGGGTTGGACTGAAGCTTTCTTT.

A note on this clone: Other DNA sequences from this sample encode an identical CDR3 as well. The CDR3 region is CASSQVEGGTEAFF. The CDR3 nucleotides are TGCGCCAGCAGCCAAGTTGAGGGAGGCACTGAAGCTTTCTTT. The V call is TRBV4-3, the J call TRBJ1-1, with D unclear. CDR1 and CDR2 (germline): LGHNA, YSLEER. The CDR3 extends over 14 amino acids. Trimming left V 1 base short and J 4 bases short, with 10 bases between.

The count of this clone is one. The rearrangement uses TRBV12-5 and TRBJ1-1; weak D call: TRBD1 (5 bases). Germline values: CDR1 LGHNT, CDR2 FRNRAP. Trimming shortened V by 7 bases and J by 4 bases, and 28 bases separated the two germline ends. The CDR3 length is 18 residues. The CDR3 reads CASARLSFGTISPTEAFF. The DNA of the CDR3 is TGTGCTAGTGCCCGCCTTTCTTTTGGGACGATCAGCCCCACTGAAGCTTTCTTT.

This rearrangement joins TRBV4-1 to TRBJ2-7; 11 positions agree with TRBD2. V was clipped by 3 bases and J by 3 bases; unmatched bases: 13. The CDR3 is 18 amino acids. CDR1 MGHRA and CDR2 YSYEKL come from the germline V gene. CDR3 protein: CASSQVDFLAGGGYEQYF. In DNA form, the CDR3 reads TGCGCCAGCAGCCAGGTCGACTTTTTAGCGGGAGGGGGCTACGAGCAGTACTTC.

The chain is built from TRBV27 and TRBJ2-2; 8 bases match TRBD2. Trimming at V came to 6 bases and at J to 2 bases, leaving 8 bases not matched to a gene. Germline lookup yields CDR1 MNHEY and CDR2 SMNVEV (reference sequence). There are 16 residues in the CDR3. The CDR3 DNA sequence: TGTGCCAGCAGCCCCCGGGGGGGGCGTAACACCGGGGAGCTGTTTTTT. Translation gives CASSPRGGRNTGELFF.

The chain employs TRBV4-1 and TRBJ1-1; D not resolved. Trimming took off 0 bases at V and 0 bases at J, with 14 bases between the two ends. The CDR3 extends over 17 amino acids. The germline V gene has CDR1 MGHRA and CDR2 YSYEKL. CDR3 coding DNA: TGCGCCAGCAGCCAAGATAGAGAGGGAAGAATGAACACTGAAGCTTTCTTT. This sequence encodes CASSQDREGRMNTEAFF.

The V call is TRBV21-1, the J call TRBJ2-5. TRBV21-1 is a pseudogene locus. The CDR3 is 14 residues long. Here the CDR3 reads CASSKALLGKTQYF. CDR3 DNA: TGTGCCAGCAGCAAAGCGCTTCTGGGGAAGACCCAGTACTTC.

V is TRBV6-2 or TRBV6-3 and J is TRBJ2-5, with D perhaps assigned TRBD1 or TRBD2 (6 bases each). The CDR3 consists of 15 residues. CDR1 is MNHEY and CDR2 is SVGEGT in the germline V gene. Trimming removed 2 bases from V and 0 bases from J, with 10 bases in between. This chain's CDR3 is CASSYRGTYQETQYF. In DNA, the CDR3 is TGTGCCAGCAGTTACCGCGGGACATACCAAGAGACCCAGTACTTC.

This clone was recorded once. The chain combines TRBV12-3 or TRBV12-4 with TRBJ2-7, with a possible D match to TRBD1 (6 bases). Trimming shortened V by 2 bases and J by 4 bases, and 9 bases separated the two germline ends. The CDR3 length is 13 residues. The CDR3 here is CASSLRTEYEQYF. The CDR3 DNA sequence: TGTGCCAGCAGTTTAAGGACAGAGTACGAGCAGTACTTC.

The V and J genes are TRBV6-2 or TRBV6-3 and TRBJ1-1; 7 bases match TRBD1. With 0 bases clipped from V and 3 bases from J, the junction kept 7 bases outside the gene matches. Germline CDR1 MNHEY, CDR2 SVGEGT. The CDR3 extends over 16 amino acids. CDR3 in amino acids: CASSYSIGGADTEAFF. Written as DNA, the CDR3 is TGTGCCAGCAGTTACTCGATAGGGGGCGCGGACACTGAAGCTTTCTTT.

This rearrangement joins TRBV6-2 or TRBV6-3 to TRBJ2-1; 7 bases map to TRBD2. Germline CDR1 reads MNHEY; CDR2 reads SVGEGT. This CDR3 is 17 amino acids long. Trimming took 2 bases from V and 0 from J; bases not matched to a gene: 7. In nucleotides, the CDR3 is TGTGCCAGCAGTTACCCGCTCGGGGGGAGCTCCTACAATGAGCAGTTCTTC. Protein: CASSYPLGGSSYNEQFF.

The chain carries TRBV28 and TRBJ2-1, with D perhaps matching TRBD1 (5 bases). V was shortened by 3 bases and J by 5 bases, with 17 bases between the two germline ends. The CDR3 sequence is 16 residues long. Per the germline V gene, CDR1 is MDHEN and CDR2 is SYDVKM. The DNA of the CDR3 is TGTGCCAGCAGTTTCCTGGGCACTCGCAGGGACAATGAGCAGTTCTTC. This codes for CASSFLGTRRDNEQFF.

The chain has TRBV28 and TRBJ2-3; no firm D call. CDR3 length equals 15 residues. Germline V gene data show CDR1 as MDHEN and CDR2 as SYDVKM. V shed 2 bases and J shed 1 base, with 10 bases lying between them. The CDR3 region has the DNA TGTGCCAGCAGTTTACAGAGATACGGCACAGATACGCAGTATTTT. Translating gives CASSLQRYGTDTQYF.

The V and J genes are TRBV4-1 and TRBJ2-2; 16 nucleotides line up with TRBD2. Germline lookup yields CDR1 MGHRA and CDR2 YSYEKL. The CDR3 is 17 residues long. Trimming took 4 bases from V and 7 from J; bases not matched to a gene: 6. The chain's CDR3 is CASSLRGLAGGVGELFF. The CDR3 nucleotides are TGCGCCAGCAGCCTCCGGGGACTAGCGGGAGGGGTCGGGGAGCTGTTTTTT.

The V call is TRBV7-8, the J call TRBJ2-7; TRBD2 matches at 11 bases. This CDR3 comprises 15 residues. CDR1 and CDR2 from the germline V gene are SGHVS and FQNEAQ. V was pared by 1 base and J by 7 bases, with 6 bases of the junction left unmatched. CDR3 coding DNA: TGTGCCAGCAGCTTAGTGGCGTCTAGCGGGGGGGAGCAGTACTTC. Encoded protein: CASSLVASSGGEQYF. Looking up the rest from reference TRBV7-8 and TRBJ2-7 gives the full variable domain: GAGVSQSPRYKVAKRGQDVALRCDPISGHVSLFWYQQALGQGPEFLTYFQNEAQLDKSGLPSDRFFAERPEGSVSTLKIQRTQQEDSAVYLCASSLVASSGGEQYFGPGTRLTVT.

The rearrangement joins TRBV24-1 to TRBJ2-3, with TRBD2 identical over 14 bases. Germline V CDR1 and CDR2: KGHDR, SFDVKD. This CDR3 spans 20 amino acids. J lost 0 bases, V lost 0 bases, and 7 bases had no gene match. This CDR3 reads CATSDLRRGTSGGSTDTQYF. The CDR3, as DNA: TGTGCCACCAGTGATTTGCGCCGGGGGACTAGCGGGGGTAGCACAGATACGCAGTATTTT.

This chain uses TRBV3-1 (or the pseudogene TRBV3-2) with TRBJ1-1, with 7 bases matching TRBD1. Germline V gives CDR1 LGHDT, CDR2 YNNKEL (reference sequence). V shed 0 bases and J 2 bases; nucleotides not matched to a gene: 9. The CDR3 is made up of 17 amino acids. The CDR3 reads CASSQDIRTGRNTEAFF. The CDR3 DNA follows: TGTGCCAGCAGCCAAGATATAAGGACAGGTCGAAACACTGAAGCTTTCTTT.

V gene TRBV27 combines with J gene TRBJ1-6; perhaps TRBD1 as D (5 bases). In germline, CDR1 is MNHEY, CDR2 SMNVEV (reference sequence). The CDR3 totals 13 residues. V lost 7 bases, J lost 9 bases, and 13 bases lay in between. CDR3 amino acids: CASNGGLGSPLHF. In DNA form, the CDR3 reads TGTGCCAGCAACGGGGGGTTAGGTTCACCCCTCCACTTT.

The J gene is TRBJ1-2, the V gene TRBV30, with 11 bases lining up with TRBD1. J lost 6 bases, V lost 3 bases, and 6 bases had no gene match. The germline gives CDR1 GTSNPN, CDR2 SVGIG (reference sequence). The CDR3 sequence is 14 residues long. The CDR3 loop reads CAWRGQGGINGYTF. In nucleotides, the CDR3 is TGTGCCTGGAGGGGACAGGGGGGCATAAATGGCTACACCTTC.

The CDR3 bases are TGTGCCAGCAGTCCAGGGGGCGGACAAGAGACCCAGTACTTC. This encodes CASSPGGGQETQYF. The gene calls are TRBV28 and TRBJ2-5; 8 nucleotides agree with TRBD1. The CDR3 length is 14 residues. CDR1 and CDR2 (germline): MDHEN, SYDVKM. With 5 bases clipped from V and 2 bases from J, the junction kept 4 bases outside the gene matches.